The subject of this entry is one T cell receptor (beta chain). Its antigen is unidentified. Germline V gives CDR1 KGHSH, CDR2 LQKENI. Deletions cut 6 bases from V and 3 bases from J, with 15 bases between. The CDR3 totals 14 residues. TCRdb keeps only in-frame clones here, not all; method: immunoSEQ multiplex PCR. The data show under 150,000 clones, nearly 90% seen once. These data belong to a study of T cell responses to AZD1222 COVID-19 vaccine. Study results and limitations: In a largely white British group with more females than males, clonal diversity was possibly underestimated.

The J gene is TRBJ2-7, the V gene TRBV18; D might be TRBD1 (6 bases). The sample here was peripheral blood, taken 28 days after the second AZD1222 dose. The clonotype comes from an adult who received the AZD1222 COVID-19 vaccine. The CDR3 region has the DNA TGTGCCAGCTCCCTAGGTGGGGGCAACTACGAGCAGTACTTC. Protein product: CASSLGGGNYEQYF.